This is a list of T cell receptor beta chains from one sample in a study of radiotherapy plus CTLA-4 blockade in lung cancer. Data came from immunoSEQ multiplex PCR; TCRdb stores just in-frame clones and leaves some out. Altogether about 46,000 clones are present, about four fifths being singletons, with the ten largest covering 8.5%. The source material was peripheral blood, sampled from a patient treated with radiotherapy plus ipilimumab. The receptors shown here come from a human donor with non-small cell lung cancer who had a complete response to radiotherapy plus ipilimumab. CDR3s include the opening cysteine and the closing phenylalanine or tryptophan. The D gene is left open where the match is weak.

TRBD1	TRBJ2-5	TRBV7-2	16	TGTGCCAGCAGCCTCAGACAGGGTGCAGGCCAAGAGACCCAGTACTTC	CASSLRQGAGQETQYF
NA	TRBJ2-2	TRBV27	13	TGTGCCAGCAGCGACGGGACAATCGGGGAGCTGTTTTTT	CASSDGTIGELFF
TRBD2	TRBJ2-5	TRBV11-3	14	TGTGCCAGCAGCCCGGGACTAGAGAAAGAGACCCAGTACTTC	CASSPGLEKETQYF
NA	TRBJ1-1	TRBV11-3	13	TGTGCCAGCAGCTTTCAGGCGAACACTGAAGCTTTCTTT	CASSFQANTEAFF
TRBD1	TRBJ2-1	TRBV19	16	TGTGCCAGTAGTGGCCCCGGGACAGGGGGCATAAATGAGCAGTTCTTC	CASSGPGTGGINEQFF
NA	TRBJ2-2	TRBV11-3	13	TGTGCCAGCAGCCTTAACATGGCCGGGGAGCTGTTTTTT	CASSLNMAGELFF
TRBD2	TRBJ2-3	TRBV4-1	16	TGCGCCAGCAGCCAAGTTTTAGCGGGGGGTGTAGATACGCAGTATTTT	CASSQVLAGGVDTQYF
TRBD1	TRBJ1-2	TRBV27	15	TGTGCCAGCAGTTTATCCACAGGGGGCAACTATGGCTACACCTTC	CASSLSTGGNYGYTF
TRBD1	TRBJ1-3	TRBV7-8	15	TGTGCCAGCAGCTCACGACAGGGGATCGGCAACACCATATATTTT	CASSSRQGIGNTIYF
TRBD2	TRBJ2-3	TRBV29-1	13	TGCAGCGTTGAACGGGGGGGTTCTGATACGCAGTATTTT	CSVERGGSDTQYF
NA	TRBJ1-2	TRBV10-3	12	TGTGCCATCAGCCACAGACGCTATGGCTACACCTTC	CAISHRRYGYTF
NA	TRBJ1-3	TRBV7-2	15	TGTGCCAGCAGCTTAGTTTCGGGGACTGGAAACACCATATATTTT	CASSLVSGTGNTIYF
NA	TRBJ2-7	TRBV2	14	TGTGCCAGCAGTGAAAGGGGAAATACCTACGAGCAGTACTTC	CASSERGNTYEQYF